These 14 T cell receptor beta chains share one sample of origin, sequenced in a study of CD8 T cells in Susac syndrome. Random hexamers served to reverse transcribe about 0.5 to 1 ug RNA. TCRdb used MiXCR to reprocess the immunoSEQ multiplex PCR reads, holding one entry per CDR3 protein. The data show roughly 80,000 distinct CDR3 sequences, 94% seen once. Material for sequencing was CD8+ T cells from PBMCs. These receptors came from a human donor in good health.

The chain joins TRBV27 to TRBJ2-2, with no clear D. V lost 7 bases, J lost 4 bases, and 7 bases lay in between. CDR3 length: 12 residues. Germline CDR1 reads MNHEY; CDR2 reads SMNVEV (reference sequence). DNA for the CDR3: TGTGCCAGCATGGATTTCACCGGGGAGCTGTTTTTT. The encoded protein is CASMDFTGELFF.

The CDR3 reads CASSQGYRTSGGAGLETQYF. DNA for the CDR3: TGCGCCAGCAGCCAAGGATATCGGACTAGCGGGGGGGCAGGCTTGGAGACCCAGTACTTC. The genes are TRBV4-1 and TRBJ2-5, with 15 bases matching TRBD2. V was clipped by 1 base and J by 5 bases; unmatched bases: 14. This CDR3 is 20 amino acids long. Germline CDR1 MGHRA, CDR2 YSYEKL.

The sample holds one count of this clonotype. For the CDR3, the DNA is TGTGCCAGCAGAAGCGGGGCGGTGGAGACCCAGTACTTC. Translation: CASRSGAVETQYF. The chain has TRBV3-1 and TRBJ2-5; TRBD2 matches at 7 bases. Germline V gene sequence: CDR1 LGHDT, CDR2 YNNKEL (reference sequence). Trimming took 6 bases from V and 5 from J; bases not matched to a gene: 6. The CDR3 is 13 residues long.

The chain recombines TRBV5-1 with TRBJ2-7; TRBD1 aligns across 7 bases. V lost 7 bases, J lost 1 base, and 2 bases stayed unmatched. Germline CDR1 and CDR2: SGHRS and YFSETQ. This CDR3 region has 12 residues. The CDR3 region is CASWGQSYEQYF. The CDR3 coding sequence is TGCGCCAGCTGGGGACAGTCCTACGAGCAGTACTTC.

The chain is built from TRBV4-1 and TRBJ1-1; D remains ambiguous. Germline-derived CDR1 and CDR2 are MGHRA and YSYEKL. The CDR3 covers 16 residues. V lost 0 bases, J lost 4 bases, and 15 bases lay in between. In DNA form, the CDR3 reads TGCGCCAGCAGCCAAGACCACGTAAGAAGGAGCACTGAAGCTTTCTTT. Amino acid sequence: CASSQDHVRRSTEAFF.

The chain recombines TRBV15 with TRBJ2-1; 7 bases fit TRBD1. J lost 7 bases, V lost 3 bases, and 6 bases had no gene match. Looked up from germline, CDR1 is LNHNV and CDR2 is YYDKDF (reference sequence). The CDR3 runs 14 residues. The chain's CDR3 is CATSSNRGRNEQFF. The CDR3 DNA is TGTGCCACCAGCAGTAACAGGGGTCGGAATGAGCAGTTCTTC.

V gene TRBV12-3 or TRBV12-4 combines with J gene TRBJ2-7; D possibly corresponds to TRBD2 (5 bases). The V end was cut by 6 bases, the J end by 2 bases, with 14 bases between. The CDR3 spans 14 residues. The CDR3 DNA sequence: TGTGCCAGCAGCCCGGGGAGCGCCACCTACGAGCAGTACTTC. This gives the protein CASSPGSATYEQYF.

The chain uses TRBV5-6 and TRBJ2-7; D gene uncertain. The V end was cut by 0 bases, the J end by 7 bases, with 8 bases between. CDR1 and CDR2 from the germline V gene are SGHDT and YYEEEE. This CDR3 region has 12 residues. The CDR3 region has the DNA TGTGCCAGCAGCTTGGAACTGGGGGAGCAGTACGTC. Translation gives CASSLELGEQYV.

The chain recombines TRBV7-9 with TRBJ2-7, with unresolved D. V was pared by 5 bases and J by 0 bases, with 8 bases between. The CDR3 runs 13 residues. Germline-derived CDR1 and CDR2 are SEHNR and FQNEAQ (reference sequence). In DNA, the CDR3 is TGTGCCAGCAGCCCAACTAACTCCTACGAGCAGTACGTC. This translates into CASSPTNSYEQYV.

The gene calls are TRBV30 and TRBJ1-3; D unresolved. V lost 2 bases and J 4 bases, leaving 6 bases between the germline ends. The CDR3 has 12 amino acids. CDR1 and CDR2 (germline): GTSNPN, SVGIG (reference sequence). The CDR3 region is CAWSPVGNTIYF. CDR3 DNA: TGTGCCTGGAGTCCCGTGGGAAACACCATATATTTT.

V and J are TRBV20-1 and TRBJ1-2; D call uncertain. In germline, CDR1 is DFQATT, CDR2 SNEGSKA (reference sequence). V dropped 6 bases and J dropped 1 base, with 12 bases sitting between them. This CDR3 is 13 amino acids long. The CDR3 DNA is TGCAGTGCCAGCAGCGAAAATAACTATGGCTACACCTTC. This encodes CSASSENNYGYTF.

The CDR3 here is CASSQVGATEAFF. The CDR3 region has the DNA TGCGCCAGCAGCCAAGTAGGTGCCACTGAAGCTTTCTTT. The rearrangement links TRBV4-1 to TRBJ1-1; D is unclear. Germline values: CDR1 MGHRA, CDR2 YSYEKL. The V gene lost 1 base and the J gene lost 4 bases, with 7 bases spanning the gap. The CDR3 sequence is 13 residues long.

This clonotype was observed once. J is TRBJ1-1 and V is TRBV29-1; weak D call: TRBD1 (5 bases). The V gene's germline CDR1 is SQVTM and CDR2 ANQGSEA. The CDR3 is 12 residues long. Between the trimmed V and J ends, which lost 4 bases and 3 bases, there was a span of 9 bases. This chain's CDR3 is CSVGQGYTEAFF. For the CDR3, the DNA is TGCAGCGTTGGTCAGGGCTACACTGAAGCTTTCTTT.

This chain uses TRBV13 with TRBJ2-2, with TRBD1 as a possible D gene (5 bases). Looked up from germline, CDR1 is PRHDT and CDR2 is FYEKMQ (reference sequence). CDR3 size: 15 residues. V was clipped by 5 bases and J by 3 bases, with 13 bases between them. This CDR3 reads CASSERGRDTGELFF. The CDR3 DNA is TGTGCCAGCAGCGAAAGGGGCAGGGACACCGGGGAGCTGTTTTTT. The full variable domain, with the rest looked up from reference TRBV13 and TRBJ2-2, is AAGVIQSPRHLIKEKRETATLKCYPIPRHDTVYWYQQGPGQDPQFLISFYEKMQSDKGSIPDRFSAQQFSDYHSELNMSSLELGDSALYFCASSERGRDTGELFFGEGSRLTVL.